These 30 T cell receptor beta chains were all obtained from the same sample, sequenced in a study of T-cell reconstitution after alpha-beta-depleted transplantation in children. Unique molecular identifiers were used to barcode this TCRbeta library. Each CDR3 protein is one row after TCRdb ran MiXCR on the PCR reads. The sample has 65,000 to 85,000 distinct CDR3 sequences, roughly a tenth seen once. The starting material was PBMCs, obtained before TCRalphabeta/CD19-depleted stem cell transplant. The receptor source for this set is a boy aged 5-17 years with acute myeloid leukemia, due to receive a stem cell transplant.

Regarding this clonotype: A much larger clone is a single base away; this may be a read error. The rearrangement links TRBV11-1 to TRBJ2-1; 8 bases align to TRBD2. The V gene's germline CDR1 is SGHAT and CDR2 FQDESV (reference sequence). This CDR3 has 16 amino acids. CDR3 sequence (DNA): TGTGCCAGAAGCTCGCTGGTACTAGCGGCCTACAATGAGCAGTTCTTC. This gives the protein CARSSLVLAAYNEQFF.

This clonotype was seen many times. The chain uses TRBV7-3 and TRBJ2-3, with 11 bases matching TRBD2. After removal of 5 bases from V and 3 bases from J, the junction contained 7 bases not matched to a gene. CDR1 is SGHTA and CDR2 is FQGTGA in the germline V gene. CDR3 length equals 16 residues. The CDR3: CASSLLGTSGTDTQYF. CDR3 nucleotide sequence: TGTGCCAGCAGCCTTCTAGGGACTAGCGGTACAGATACGCAGTATTTT.

This clonotype has at least ten counts. The V gene is TRBV5-6, the J gene TRBJ2-2; D is ambiguous. The CDR3 totals 12 residues. The germline CDR1 and CDR2 sequences are SGHDT and YYEEEE. Trimming shortened V by 1 base and J by 6 bases, and 4 bases separated the two germline ends. The CDR3 DNA reads TGTGCCAGCAGCTTGTTCCCCGGGGAGCTGTTTTTT. It encodes CASSLFPGELFF.

The genes are TRBV6-4 and TRBJ2-3, with 8 bases fitting TRBD2. Germline loops: CDR1 MRHNA, CDR2 SNTAGT. The V gene end was trimmed by 0 bases and the J gene end by 6 bases; junction bases not matched to a gene: 5. The CDR3 covers 15 residues. The DNA for the CDR3 is TGTGCCAGCAGTGACTCCGGGGGGGGCCTGGATACGCAGTATTTT. As protein: CASSDSGGGLDTQYF.

Points on this clonotype: A read error is possible here, since a much larger clone lies one base away. J is TRBJ2-7 and V is TRBV6-1; 9 bases fit TRBD1. Germline CDR1 MNHNS, CDR2 SASEGT. This CDR3 spans 15 amino acids. V shed 7 bases and J 5 bases; nucleotides not matched to a gene: 12. CDR3 in DNA: TGTGCCAGCACTACAATGAGGGACAGGGTAAACGAGCAGTACGTC. It yields the protein CASTTMRDRVNEQYV.

This clonotype turned up a few times. Here the CDR3 reads CASSQVRAGGYTF. CDR3 in DNA: TGTGCCAGCAGCCAAGTCCGCGCAGGCGGCTACACCTTC. This chain connects TRBV14 to TRBJ1-2; D is ambiguous. Trimming shortened V by 1 base and J by 8 bases, and 11 bases separated the two germline ends. This CDR3 region has 13 residues. Germline assignment: CDR1 SGHDN and CDR2 FVKESK.

The chain uses TRBV30 and TRBJ1-5; no reliable D call. CDR3 length equals 15 residues. In germline, CDR1 is GTSNPN, CDR2 SVGIG (reference sequence). Trimming removed 1 base from V and 3 bases from J, with 13 bases in between. The CDR3 sequence: CAWSAKCSTNQPQHF. The CDR3 DNA reads TGTGCCTGGAGTGCCAAGTGTAGTACCAATCAGCCCCAGCATTTT.

At least ten counts were recorded for this clonotype. J is TRBJ2-1 and V is TRBV7-9, with D unresolved. V was pared by 1 base and J by 9 bases, with 13 bases between. CDR1 is SEHNR and CDR2 is FQNEAQ in the germline V gene (reference sequence). This CDR3 region has 14 residues. DNA for the CDR3: TGTGCCAGCAGCTTAGAGGAGATCACTCCTGAGCAGTTCTTC. Translated: CASSLEEITPEQFF.

This clonotype appeared many times. The rearrangement joins TRBV4-2 to TRBJ1-2; D perhaps matches TRBD1 (5 bases). V was trimmed by 3 bases and J by 7 bases, leaving 12 bases between them. This CDR3 comprises 13 residues. Germline CDR1 and CDR2: LGHNA and YNFKEQ. The DNA for the CDR3 is TGTGCCAGCAGCCAGACTTTGAGGGGTGGCTACACCTTC. It encodes CASSQTLRGGYTF.

This clonotype was counted a few times. J is TRBJ2-3 and V is TRBV7-1; D unclear. TRBV7-1 is an ORF, and what it does is uncertain. The CDR3 loop spans 15 amino acids. Trimming pared 2 bases from V and 0 bases from J, leaving 9 bases between. DNA of the CDR3: TGTGCCAGCAGCTCAACACATACTAGCACAGATACGCAGTATTTT. It is translated as CASSSTHTSTDTQYF.

This clonotype was seen many times. J is TRBJ1-2 and V is TRBV6-5, with a possible D match to TRBD1 (5 bases). V was pared by 0 bases and J by 2 bases, with 16 bases between. The CDR3 is made up of 17 amino acids. Germline lookup yields CDR1 MNHEY and CDR2 SVGAGI. The CDR3 protein is CASSYSTGAGRNYGYTF. In nucleotides, the CDR3 is TGTGCCAGCAGTTACTCGACTGGCGCAGGGAGAAACTATGGCTACACCTTC.

At least ten counts were recorded for this clonotype. The V and J genes are TRBV20-1 and TRBJ1-3; maybe TRBD1 (6 bases). The CDR3 length is 14 residues. Germline CDR1 DFQATT, CDR2 SNEGSKA (reference sequence). V was clipped by 3 bases and J by 9 bases, with 18 bases between them. For the CDR3, the DNA is TGCAGTGCTAGTCACGGGGGCGTATCTGGCACCATATATTTT. Translating gives CSASHGGVSGTIYF.

This clonotype has a count of ten or more. DNA of the CDR3: TGTGCCAGCTCACCAAGTCAGAGTATGAACACTGAAGCTTTCTTT. Translation: CASSPSQSMNTEAFF. The J gene is TRBJ1-1, the V gene TRBV18; D uncertain. The CDR3 runs 15 residues. The germline V gene has CDR1 KGHSH and CDR2 LQKENI. Trimming cost V 2 bases and J 0 bases, with 10 bases left between them.

This clonotype was found many times. CDR3 residues: CASSRGTGEQYF. The CDR3 DNA follows: TGTGCCAGCAGCCGCGGGACGGGAGAGCAGTACTTC. The chain uses TRBV5-6 and TRBJ2-7, with D possibly being TRBD2 (6 bases). CDR3 length equals 12 residues. With 4 bases removed from V and 7 bases from J, the gap between germline ends came to 12 bases. Per germline, CDR1 SGHDT and CDR2 YYEEEE.

This sequence joins TRBV7-2 and TRBJ2-5; D call uncertain. V lost 5 bases and J 1 base, leaving 8 bases between the germline ends. CDR3 length: 13 residues. The germline V gene has CDR1 SGHTA and CDR2 FQGNSA. In DNA, the CDR3 is TGTGCCAGCAGCGGCCACCCCCAAGAGACCCAGTACTTC. This encodes CASSGHPQETQYF.

As for this clonotype: Since a much larger clone is just one base distant, this may be a read error. This sequence joins TRBV27 and TRBJ2-5, with 14 bases fitting TRBD2. CDR3 length: 20 residues. Per the germline V gene, CDR1 is MNHEY and CDR2 is SMNVEV (reference sequence). V trimming: 2 bases; J trimming: 9 bases; junction bases outside the gene matches: 20. In nucleotides, the CDR3 is TGTGCCAGCAGTTTACTACGTCCCGGGACTAGCGGGGGTTCCGGGGAGCCCCAGTACTTC. It encodes CASSLLRPGTSGGSGEPQYF.

This clonotype occurred many times. The V call is TRBV7-9, the J call TRBJ2-1; 7 positions match TRBD1. This CDR3 has 15 residues. V was clipped by 6 bases and J by 0 bases; unmatched bases: 5. CDR1 is SEHNR, CDR2 FQNEAQ, per germline (reference sequence). The CDR3 loop is CASRLQGSSYNEQFF. CDR3 nucleotides: TGTGCCAGCAGGCTACAGGGGAGCTCCTACAATGAGCAGTTCTTC.

This clonotype was seen ten or more times. V and J are TRBV5-1 and TRBJ2-1, with 7 bases lining up with TRBD2. This CDR3 contains 16 residues. The V segment lost 4 bases and the J segment 2 bases; nucleotides outside the gene matches: 9. Germline values: CDR1 SGHRS, CDR2 YFSETQ. The CDR3 region is CASSGGGAGTYNEQFF. CDR3 DNA sequence: TGCGCCAGCAGCGGGGGAGGGGCGGGGACCTACAATGAGCAGTTCTTC.

The chain employs TRBV18 and TRBJ1-2; D gene uncertain. Germline CDR1 and CDR2: KGHSH and LQKENI. The CDR3 has 15 amino acids. Trimming removed 3 bases from V and 3 bases from J, with 14 bases in between. The CDR3 nucleotides are TGTGCCAGCTCACCGACGGAATTCTTTGACTATGGCTACACCTTC. Amino acid sequence: CASSPTEFFDYGYTF.

Many counts were recorded for this clonotype. The chain uses TRBV29-1 and TRBJ1-2; no clear D. The length of the CDR3 is 15 residues. Germline-derived CDR1 and CDR2 are SQVTM and ANQGSEA. CDR3 residues: CLPRVGGGQPSGYTF. The CDR3 coding sequence is TGCCTGCCGAGGGTGGGTGGTGGTCAACCCTCTGGCTACACCTTC.

This chain joins TRBV7-6 and TRBJ1-1, with D perhaps matching TRBD1 (6 bases). The V end was cut by 5 bases, the J end by 1 base, with 11 bases between. The CDR3 runs to 14 residues. Looked up from germline, CDR1 is SGHVS and CDR2 is FNYEAQ. The CDR3 DNA follows: TGTGCCAGCAGCGGGACACCCGAGAACACTGAAGCTTTCTTT. Translation: CASSGTPENTEAFF.

This clonotype appeared many times. This chain links TRBV20-1 with TRBJ1-6, with TRBD1 identical over 7 bases. V lost 1 base and J lost 11; bases outside the gene matches: 8. Germline V CDR1 and CDR2: DFQATT, SNEGSKA (reference sequence). CDR3 length equals 14 residues. CDR3 sequence reads: CSARADRSDTPLHF. The CDR3 nucleotides are TGCAGTGCTAGAGCGGACAGGTCCGACACACCCCTCCACTTT.

This clonotype was seen at least ten times. V gene TRBV12-3 or TRBV12-4 combines with J gene TRBJ2-1; D is unresolved. The V end lost 2 bases, the J end lost 1 base, and 9 bases lay between the germline ends. This CDR3 contains 15 residues. The chain's CDR3 is CASSLSQLSYNEQFF. CDR3 coding DNA: TGTGCCAGCAGTTTATCCCAGCTTTCCTACAATGAGCAGTTCTTC.

This clonotype was picked up many times. The chain is built from TRBV7-8 and TRBJ2-2; D is tentatively TRBD1 or TRBD2 (5 bases each). The V and J ends lost 5 bases and 4 bases respectively, with 23 bases between them. Per germline, CDR1 SGHVS and CDR2 FQNEAQ. The CDR3 consists of 18 residues. DNA for the CDR3: TGTGCCAGCAGCCCCTCCCCGATAGCAGGGAGTGGCACCGGGGAGCTGTTTTTT. Its translation: CASSPSPIAGSGTGELFF.

This clonotype was detected many times. The chain recombines TRBV7-8 with TRBJ2-5; 10 bases are shared with TRBD1. With 5 bases clipped from V and 4 bases from J, the junction kept 7 bases outside the gene matches. There are 15 residues in the CDR3. Germline V gene data show CDR1 as SGHVS and CDR2 as FQNEAQ. CDR3 DNA: TGTGCCAGCAGCCCACGGGACAGGGGATTAGAGACCCAGTACTTC. It is translated as CASSPRDRGLETQYF.

The chain carries TRBV7-2 and TRBJ2-1, with 10 bases aligning to TRBD2. This CDR3 contains 15 residues. V dropped 5 bases and J dropped 2; count of bases not matched to a gene: 3. Germline values: CDR1 SGHTA, CDR2 FQGNSA. For the CDR3, the DNA is TGTGCCAGCAGCAATCTAGCGGGAGCCTACAATGAGCAGTTCTTC. It yields the protein CASSNLAGAYNEQFF.

This clonotype was counted many times. The chain links TRBV20-1 to TRBJ2-7; no clear D gene. This CDR3 is 11 amino acids long. V lost 1 base, J lost 2 bases, and 3 bases lay in between. Germline V CDR1 and CDR2: DFQATT, SNEGSKA (reference sequence). The CDR3 loop is CSARGTYEQYF. In nucleotides, the CDR3 is TGCAGTGCTAGAGGGACCTACGAGCAGTACTTC.

This clonotype has a handful of counts. The gene calls are TRBV3-1 and TRBJ2-5, with 12 bases fitting TRBD2. Germline V gives CDR1 LGHDT, CDR2 YNNKEL (reference sequence). The CDR3 is 16 amino acids. The V segment lost 1 base and the J segment 1 base; nucleotides outside the gene matches: 1. This chain's CDR3 is CASSQGLAGAQETQYF. DNA for the CDR3: TGTGCCAGCAGCCAAGGACTAGCGGGGGCCCAAGAGACCCAGTACTTC.

At least ten counts were recorded for this clonotype. This chain links TRBV6-1 with TRBJ2-5; 10 nucleotides line up with TRBD2. This CDR3 contains 16 residues. Germline V lookup: CDR1 MNHNS, CDR2 SASEGT. With 4 bases clipped from V and 5 bases from J, the junction kept 10 bases outside the gene matches. CDR3 sequence: CASSGLAGPPGETQYF. The CDR3 DNA reads TGTGCCAGCAGTGGACTAGCGGGTCCCCCGGGGGAGACCCAGTACTTC.

At least ten counts were recorded for this clonotype. The CDR3 here is CASSQVFQSIETDTQYF. The CDR3 DNA follows: TGTGCCAGCAGCCAAGTTTTCCAGTCGATAGAGACAGATACGCAGTATTTT. The chain combines TRBV14 with TRBJ2-3; D gene ambiguous. V was pared by 1 base and J by 3 bases, with 17 bases between. Germline CDR1 SGHDN, CDR2 FVKESK. The CDR3 extends over 17 amino acids.